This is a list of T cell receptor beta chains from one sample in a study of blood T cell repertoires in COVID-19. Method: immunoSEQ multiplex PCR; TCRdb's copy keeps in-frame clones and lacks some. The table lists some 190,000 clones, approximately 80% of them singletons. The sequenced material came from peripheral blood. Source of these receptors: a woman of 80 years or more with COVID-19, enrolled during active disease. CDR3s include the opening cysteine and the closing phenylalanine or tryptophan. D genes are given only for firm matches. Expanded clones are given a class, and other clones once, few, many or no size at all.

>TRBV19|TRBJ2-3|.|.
CASSQGDTQYF
TGTGCCAGTAGTCAGGGAGATACGCAGTATTTT
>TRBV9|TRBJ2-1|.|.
CASSSNRIPEEQFF
TGTGCCAGCAGCTCAAACAGAATTCCTGAGGAGCAGTTCTTC
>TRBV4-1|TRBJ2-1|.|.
CASSQASGTTRVEFF
TGCGCCAGCAGCCAAGCCAGCGGGACAACCCGGGTTGAGTTCTTC
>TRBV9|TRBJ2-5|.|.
CASSPTSLAETQYF
TGTGCCAGCAGCCCTACGTCACTAGCAGAGACCCAGTACTTC
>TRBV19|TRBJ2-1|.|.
CASTMGGVLNEQFF
TGTGCCAGTACCATGGGCGGGGTTCTGAATGAGCAGTTCTTC
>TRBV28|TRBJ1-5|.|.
CASSSEKGGENQPQHF
TGTGCCAGCAGTAGCGAAAAAGGGGGGGAGAATCAGCCCCAGCATTTT
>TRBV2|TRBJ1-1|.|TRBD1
CASSLETGFTEAFF
TGTGCCAGCAGCCTAGAGACAGGGTTTACTGAAGCTTTCTTT
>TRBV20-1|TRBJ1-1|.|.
CIPRRTEAFF
TGCATCCCACGGAGAACTGAAGCTTTCTTT
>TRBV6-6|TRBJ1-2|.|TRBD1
CASSSPGTVIGGYTF
TGTGCCAGCAGTTCCCCCGGGACAGTCATCGGCGGCTACACCTTC
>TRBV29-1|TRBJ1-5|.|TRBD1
CSVRLSGRGDQPQHF
TGCAGCGTGCGCCTCTCCGGCAGGGGGGATCAGCCCCAGCATTTT
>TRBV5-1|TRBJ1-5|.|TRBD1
CAKLQGAGGNQPQHF
TGCGCCAAGTTACAGGGGGCCGGAGGCAATCAGCCCCAGCATTTT
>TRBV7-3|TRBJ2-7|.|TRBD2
CASSPGGSGRAGEQYF
TGTGCCAGCAGCCCCGGAGGTAGCGGGAGGGCTGGGGAGCAGTACTTC
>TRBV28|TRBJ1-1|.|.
CASSLIPGTTEAFF
TGTGCCAGCAGTTTAATACCTGGGACAACTGAAGCTTTCTTT
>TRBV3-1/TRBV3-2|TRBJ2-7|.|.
CASSAPRDNPYEQYF
TGTGCCAGCAGCGCACCTCGGGACAACCCCTACGAGCAGTACTTC
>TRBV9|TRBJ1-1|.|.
CASSVAGGGLNTEAFF
TGTGCCAGCAGCGTAGCGGGGGGCGGATTGAACACTGAAGCTTTCTTT
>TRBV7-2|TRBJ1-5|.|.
CASSPPGFGAGQPQHF
TGTGCCAGCAGCCCCCCAGGCTTTGGGGCTGGTCAGCCCCAGCATTTT
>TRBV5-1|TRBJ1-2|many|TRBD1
CASSSRQGGSYGYTF
TGCGCCAGCAGTTCAAGACAGGGAGGAAGCTATGGCTACACCTTC
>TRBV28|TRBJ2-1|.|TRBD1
CASSSPGQFYNEQFF
TGTGCCAGCAGTTCCCCGGGACAGTTTTACAATGAGCAGTTCTTC
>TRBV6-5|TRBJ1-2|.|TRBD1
CASSYNSLGDSYGYTF
TGTGCCAGCAGTTACAATTCTTTAGGGGACAGCTATGGCTACACCTTC
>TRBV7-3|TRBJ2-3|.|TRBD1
CASSLRDRGTDTQYF
TGTGCCAGCAGCTTAAGGGACAGAGGCACAGATACGCAGTATTTT
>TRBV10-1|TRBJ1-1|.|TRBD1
CASSPSTGTTEAFF
TGCGCCAGCAGTCCTTCGACAGGGACCACTGAAGCTTTCTTT
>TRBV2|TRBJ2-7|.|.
CASEPLAAVSYEQYF
TGTGCCAGCGAGCCCTTAGCGGCCGTCTCCTACGAGCAGTACTTC
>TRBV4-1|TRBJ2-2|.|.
CASSPYRSGDTGELFF
TGCGCCAGCAGCCCGTACCGGTCCGGGGACACCGGGGAGCTGTTTTTT
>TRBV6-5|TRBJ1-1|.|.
CASRPPVTEAFF
TGTGCCAGCAGACCCCCAGTCACTGAAGCTTTCTTT
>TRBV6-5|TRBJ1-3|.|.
CASSYSGSSGNTIYF
TGTGCCAGCAGTTACTCGGGGAGCTCTGGAAACACCATATATTTT
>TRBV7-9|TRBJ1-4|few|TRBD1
CASTPTGGSEKLFF
TGTGCCAGCACCCCGACAGGGGGCAGTGAAAAACTGTTTTTT
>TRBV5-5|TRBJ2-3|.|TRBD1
CASSLGGTGATDTQYF
TGTGCCAGCAGCTTGGGGGGGACAGGGGCCACAGATACGCAGTATTTT
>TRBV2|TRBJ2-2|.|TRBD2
CASRTSGGSNTGELFF
TGTGCCAGCAGAACTAGCGGGGGTTCGAACACCGGGGAGCTGTTTTTT
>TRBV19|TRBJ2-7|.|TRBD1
CASSLGQGEYEQYF
TGTGCCAGTAGTCTTGGACAGGGGGAATACGAGCAGTACTTC
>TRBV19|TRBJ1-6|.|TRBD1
CASSIPGQGKSLHF
TGTGCCAGTAGTATTCCCGGACAGGGGAAGTCCCTCCACTTT
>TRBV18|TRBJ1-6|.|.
CASSPPSTSNSPLHF
TGTGCCAGCTCACCACCAAGTACATCTAATTCACCCCTCCACTTT
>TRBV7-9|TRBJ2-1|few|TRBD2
CASSHLAGFYNEQFF
TGTGCCAGCAGCCATCTAGCGGGGTTCTACAATGAGCAGTTCTTC
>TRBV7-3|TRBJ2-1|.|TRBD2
CASSSAGGLYNEQFF
TGTGCCAGCAGCTCAGCGGGGGGGTTGTACAATGAGCAGTTCTTC
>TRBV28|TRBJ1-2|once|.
CASSLRGGYGYTF
TGTGCCAGCAGTTTGAGGGGAGGATATGGCTACACCTTC
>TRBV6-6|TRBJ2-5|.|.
CASGGSTETQYF
TGTGCCAGCGGGGGGAGTACCGAGACCCAGTACTTC
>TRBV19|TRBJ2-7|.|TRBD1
CASSQIGQVYEQYF
TGTGCCAGTAGCCAGATAGGACAGGTCTACGAGCAGTACTTC
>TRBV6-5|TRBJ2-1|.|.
CASSQWTTGGGEQFF
TGTGCCAGCAGCCAATGGACTACCGGCGGCGGTGAGCAGTTCTTC
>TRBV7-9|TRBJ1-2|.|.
CASSLFPDYGYTF
TGTGCCAGCAGCTTGTTTCCAGACTATGGCTACACCTTC
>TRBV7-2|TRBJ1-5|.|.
CASSFAGTSNQPQHF
TGTGCCAGCAGCTTCGCGGGGACTAGCAATCAGCCCCAGCATTTT
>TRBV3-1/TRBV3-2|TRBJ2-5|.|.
CASSQAGRPPQETQYF
TGTGCCAGCAGCCAAGCAGGGCGGCCCCCTCAAGAGACCCAGTACTTC
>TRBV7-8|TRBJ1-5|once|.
CASSQGGSQPQHF
TGTGCCAGCAGCCAAGGAGGTAGCCAGCCCCAGCATTTT
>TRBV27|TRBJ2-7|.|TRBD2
CASSFLGTSGTYEQYF
TGTGCCAGCAGTTTCCTCGGGACTAGCGGGACGTACGAGCAGTACTTC
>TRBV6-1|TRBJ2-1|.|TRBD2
CASSEAEAGGPQFF
TGTGCCAGCAGTGAAGCGGAAGCGGGAGGGCCACAGTTCTTC
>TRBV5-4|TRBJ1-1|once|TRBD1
CASSLGGTGALEAFF
TGTGCCAGCAGCTTGGGCGGGACAGGGGCCCTTGAAGCTTTCTTT
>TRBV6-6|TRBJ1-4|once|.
CASRLGALREKLFF
TGTGCCAGCAGGTTAGGGGCACTTAGAGAAAAACTGTTTTTT
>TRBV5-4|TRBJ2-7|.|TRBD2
CASSSPGLASPQQYF
TGTGCCAGCAGCTCCCCGGGACTAGCCTCCCCTCAGCAGTACTTC
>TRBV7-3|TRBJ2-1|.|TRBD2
CASSFQLAGYNEQFF
TGTGCCAGCAGCTTTCAACTAGCGGGGTACAATGAGCAGTTCTTC
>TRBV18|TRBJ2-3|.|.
CASSPLMQGNSADTQYF
TGTGCCAGCTCACCGTTAATGCAGGGTAATTCAGCAGATACGCAGTATTTT
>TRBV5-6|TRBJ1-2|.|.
CASSLPGQLLSNTF
TGTGCCAGCAGCTTGCCTGGACAGCTCCTCTCGAACACCTTC
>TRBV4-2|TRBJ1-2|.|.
CASSQDGRGTYGYTF
TGTGCCAGCAGCCAAGATGGGCGGGGTACTTATGGCTACACCTTC
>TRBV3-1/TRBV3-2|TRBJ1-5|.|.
CASSQRGGANQPQHF
TGTGCCAGCAGCCAACGAGGGGGGGCCAATCAGCCCCAGCATTTT
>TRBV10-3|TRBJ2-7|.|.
CAISEAGYEQYF
TGTGCCATCTCGGAGGCGGGTTACGAGCAGTACTTC
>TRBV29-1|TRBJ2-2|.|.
CSAGRAGELFF
TGCAGCGCCGGGCGGGCCGGGGAGCTGTTTTTT
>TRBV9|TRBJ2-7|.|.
CASSVESGSYEQYF
TGTGCCAGCAGCGTAGAGTCAGGCTCCTACGAGCAGTACTTC
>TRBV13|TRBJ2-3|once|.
CASSFSGSTDTQYF
TGTGCCAGCAGCTTTAGCGGCAGCACAGATACGCAGTATTTT
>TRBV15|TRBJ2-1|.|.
CATSRGNRGTAYNEQFF
TGTGCCACCAGCAGAGGGAACCGGGGTACCGCCTACAATGAGCAGTTCTTC